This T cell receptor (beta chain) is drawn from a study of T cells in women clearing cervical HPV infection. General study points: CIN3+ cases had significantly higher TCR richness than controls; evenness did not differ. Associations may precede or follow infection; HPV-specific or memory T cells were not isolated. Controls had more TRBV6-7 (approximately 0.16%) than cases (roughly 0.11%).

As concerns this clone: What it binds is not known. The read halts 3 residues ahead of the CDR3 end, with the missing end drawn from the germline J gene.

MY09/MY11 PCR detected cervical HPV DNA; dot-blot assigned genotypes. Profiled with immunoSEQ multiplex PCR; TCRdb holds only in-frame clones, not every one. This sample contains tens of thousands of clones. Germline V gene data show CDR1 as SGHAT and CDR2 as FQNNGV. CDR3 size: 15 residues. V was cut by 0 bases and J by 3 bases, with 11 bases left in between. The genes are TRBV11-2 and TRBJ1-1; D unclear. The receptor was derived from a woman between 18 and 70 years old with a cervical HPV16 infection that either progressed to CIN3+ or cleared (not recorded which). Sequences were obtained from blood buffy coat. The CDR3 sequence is CASSLDQAIYTEAFF. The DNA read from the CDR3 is TGTGCCAGCAGCTTAGATCAGGCAATCTACACTGAA. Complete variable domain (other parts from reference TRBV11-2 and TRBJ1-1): EAGVAQSPRYKIIEKRQSVAFWCNPISGHATLYWYQQILGQGPKLLIQFQNNGVVDDSQLPKDRFSAERLKGVDSTLKIQPAKLEDSAVYLCASSLDQAIYTEAFFGQGTRLTVV.